This T cell receptor beta chain was sequenced for a study of T-cell memory formation after mild COVID-19. At the level of the study: Clusters of TCRs were largely donor specific.

The CDR3 contains 14 residues. V lost 4 bases and J lost 1; bases outside the gene matches: 2. Germline CDR1 reads SEHNR; CDR2 reads FQNEAQ (reference sequence). TCR alpha and TCR beta cDNA libraries with sample barcodes and UMIs came from 5'RACE using constant-segment primers. TCRdb analysed the 5' RACE reads with MiXCR anew, one entry per CDR3 protein. The sample has some 100,000 distinct CDR3 sequences; 11% are singletons. For this clonotype: Its antigen is as yet unknown.

Study outcomes and limitations: Cross-reactive memory appears to have joined, as suggested by some responding clones showing up in pre-infection memory. In second-wave clones peaking day 37, SARS-CoV-2 specificity remained unconfirmed.

The gene calls are TRBV7-9 and TRBJ1-2; 8 nucleotides line up with TRBD1. The sequenced material came from PBMCs or a T cell subset sorted from them (not recorded which). The receptor's source is a young man who had mild COVID-19 (a few samples of this study predate the infection). Cell type and time point are not known. The CDR3, as DNA: TGTGCCAGCAGCTGGACAGGGCATAACTATGGCTACACCTTC. Translated, it gives CASSWTGHNYGYTF.